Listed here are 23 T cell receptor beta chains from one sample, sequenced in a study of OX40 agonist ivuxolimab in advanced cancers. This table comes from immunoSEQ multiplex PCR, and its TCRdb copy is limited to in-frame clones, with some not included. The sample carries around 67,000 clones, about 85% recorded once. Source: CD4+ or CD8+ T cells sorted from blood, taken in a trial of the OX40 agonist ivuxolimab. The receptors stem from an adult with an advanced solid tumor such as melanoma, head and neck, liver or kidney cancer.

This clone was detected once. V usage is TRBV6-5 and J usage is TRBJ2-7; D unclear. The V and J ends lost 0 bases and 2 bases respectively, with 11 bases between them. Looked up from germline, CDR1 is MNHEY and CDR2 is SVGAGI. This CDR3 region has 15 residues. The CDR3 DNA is TGTGCCAGCAGTTACTCGGTACAGTATACCTACGAGCAGTACTTC. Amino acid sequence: CASSYSVQYTYEQYF.

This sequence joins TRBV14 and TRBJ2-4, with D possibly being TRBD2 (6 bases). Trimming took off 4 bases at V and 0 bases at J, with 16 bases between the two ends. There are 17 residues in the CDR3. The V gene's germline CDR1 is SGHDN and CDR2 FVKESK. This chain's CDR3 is CASSRGAGTLAKNIQYF. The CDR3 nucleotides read TGTGCCAGCAGCCGAGGGGCGGGGACGCTAGCCAAAAACATTCAGTACTTC.

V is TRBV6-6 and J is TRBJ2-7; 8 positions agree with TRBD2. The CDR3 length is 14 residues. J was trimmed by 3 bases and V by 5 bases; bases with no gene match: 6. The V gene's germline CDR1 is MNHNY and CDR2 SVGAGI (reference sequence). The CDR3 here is CASSPGLALYEQYF. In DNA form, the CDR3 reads TGTGCCAGCAGTCCCGGACTAGCTCTCTACGAGCAGTACTTC.

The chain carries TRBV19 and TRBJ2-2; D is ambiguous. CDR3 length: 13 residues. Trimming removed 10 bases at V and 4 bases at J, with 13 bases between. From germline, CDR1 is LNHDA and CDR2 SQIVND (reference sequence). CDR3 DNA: TGTGCCATTAGGGCAGGACGCACCGGGGAGCTGTTTTTT. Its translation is CAIRAGRTGELFF.

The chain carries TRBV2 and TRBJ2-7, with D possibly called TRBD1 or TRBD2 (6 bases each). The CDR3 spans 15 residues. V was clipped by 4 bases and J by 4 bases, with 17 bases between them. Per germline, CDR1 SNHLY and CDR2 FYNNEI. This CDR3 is CASSAHGGGHYEQYF. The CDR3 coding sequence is TGTGCCAGCAGTGCCCACGGGGGCGGGCATTACGAGCAGTACTTC. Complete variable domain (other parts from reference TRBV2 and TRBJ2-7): EPEVTQTPSHQVTQMGQEVILRCVPISNHLYFYWYRQILGQKVEFLVSFYNNEISEKSEIFDDQFSVERPDGSNFTLKIRSTKLEDSAMYFCASSAHGGGHYEQYFGPGTRLTVT.

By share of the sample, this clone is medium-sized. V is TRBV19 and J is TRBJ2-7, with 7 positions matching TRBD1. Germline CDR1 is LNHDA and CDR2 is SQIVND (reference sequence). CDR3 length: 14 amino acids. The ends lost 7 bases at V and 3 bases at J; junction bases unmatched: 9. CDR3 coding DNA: TGTGCCAGTAATACCGGGACAGAGAGCTACGAGCAGTACTTC. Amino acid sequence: CASNTGTESYEQYF. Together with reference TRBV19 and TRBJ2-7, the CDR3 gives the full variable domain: DGGITQSPKYLFRKEGQNVTLSCEQNLNHDAMYWYRQDPGQGLRLIYYSQIVNDFQKGDIAEGYSVSREKKESFPLTVTSAQKNPTAFYLCASNTGTESYEQYFGPGTRLTVT.

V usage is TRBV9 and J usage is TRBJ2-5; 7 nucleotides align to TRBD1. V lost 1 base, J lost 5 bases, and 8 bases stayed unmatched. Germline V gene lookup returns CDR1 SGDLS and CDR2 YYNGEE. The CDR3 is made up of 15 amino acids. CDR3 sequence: CASSVFEGAGETQYF. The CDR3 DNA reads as TGTGCCAGCAGCGTATTTGAGGGGGCCGGTGAGACCCAGTACTTC. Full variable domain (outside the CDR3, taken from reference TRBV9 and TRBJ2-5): DSGVTQTPKHLITATGQRVTLRCSPRSGDLSVYWYQQSLDQGLQFLIQYYNGEERAKGNILERFSAQQFPDLHSELNLSSLELGDSALYFCASSVFEGAGETQYFGPGTRLLVL.

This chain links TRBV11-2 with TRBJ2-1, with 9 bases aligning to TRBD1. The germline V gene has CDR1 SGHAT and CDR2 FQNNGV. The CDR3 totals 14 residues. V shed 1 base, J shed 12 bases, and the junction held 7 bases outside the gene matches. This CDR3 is CASSLVPQGARQFF. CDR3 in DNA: TGTGCCAGCAGCTTAGTCCCACAGGGGGCCAGGCAGTTCTTC.

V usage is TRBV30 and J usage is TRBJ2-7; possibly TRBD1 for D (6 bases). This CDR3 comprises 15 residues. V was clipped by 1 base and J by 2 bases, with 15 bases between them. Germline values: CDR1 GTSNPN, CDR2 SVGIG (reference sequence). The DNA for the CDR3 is TGTGCCTGGAGTGGGTTGGACAGTCTAACCTACGAGCAGTACTTC. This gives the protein CAWSGLDSLTYEQYF.

The CDR3 protein is CAWSGGTSGDNEQFF. The CDR3 DNA is TGTGCCTGGAGCGGGGGAACTAGCGGGGACAATGAGCAGTTCTTC. The V gene is TRBV30, the J gene TRBJ2-1, with 10 bases that match TRBD2. V shed 3 bases, J shed 5 bases, and the junction held 7 bases outside the gene matches. CDR1 GTSNPN and CDR2 SVGIG come from the germline V gene (reference sequence). This CDR3 has 15 amino acids.

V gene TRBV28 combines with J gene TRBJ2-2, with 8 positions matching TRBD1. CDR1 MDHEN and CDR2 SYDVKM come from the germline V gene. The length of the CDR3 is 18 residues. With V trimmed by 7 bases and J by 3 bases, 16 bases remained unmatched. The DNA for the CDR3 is TGTGCCAGCACCGACAGTCCCGCCGACAGGGGCCACACCGGGGAGCTGTTTTTT. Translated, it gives CASTDSPADRGHTGELFF.

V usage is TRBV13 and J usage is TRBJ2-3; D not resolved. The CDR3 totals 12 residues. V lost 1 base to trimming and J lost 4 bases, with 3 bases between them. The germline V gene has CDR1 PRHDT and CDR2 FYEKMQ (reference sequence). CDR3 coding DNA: TGTGCCAGCAGCTTAGTTGCAGATACGCAGTATTTT. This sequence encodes CASSLVADTQYF.

CDR3 DNA sequence: TGTGCCAGCAGACAAGGGGGCGACTATGGCTACACCTTC. Its translation: CASRQGGDYGYTF. V and J are TRBV6-1 and TRBJ1-2; TRBD1 matches at 7 bases. V gave up 6 bases and J gave up 3 bases; unmatched junction bases: 4. In germline, CDR1 is MNHNS, CDR2 SASEGT. This CDR3 spans 13 amino acids.

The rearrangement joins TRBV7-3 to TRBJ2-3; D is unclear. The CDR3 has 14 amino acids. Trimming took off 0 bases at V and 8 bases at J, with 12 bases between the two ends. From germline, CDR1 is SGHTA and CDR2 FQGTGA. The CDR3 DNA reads TGTGCCAGCAGCTTAACTCCAGCGCAAGGTACGCAGTATTTT. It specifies CASSLTPAQGTQYF.

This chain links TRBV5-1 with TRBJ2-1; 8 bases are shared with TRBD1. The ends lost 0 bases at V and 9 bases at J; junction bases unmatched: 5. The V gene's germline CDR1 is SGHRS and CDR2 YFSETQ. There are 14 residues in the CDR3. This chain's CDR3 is CASSLAAGGAEQFF. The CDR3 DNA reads TGCGCCAGCAGCTTGGCCGCAGGGGGCGCTGAGCAGTTCTTC.

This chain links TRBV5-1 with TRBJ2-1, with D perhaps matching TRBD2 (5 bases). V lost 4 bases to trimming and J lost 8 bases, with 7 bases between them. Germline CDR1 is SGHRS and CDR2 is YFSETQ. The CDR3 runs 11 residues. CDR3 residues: CASSREYEQFF. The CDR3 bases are TGCGCCAGCAGCAGGGAGTATGAGCAGTTCTTC. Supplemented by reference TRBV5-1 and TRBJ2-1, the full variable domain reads KAGVTQTPRYLIKTRGQQVTLSCSPISGHRSVSWYQQTPGQGLQFLFEYFSETQRNKGNFPGRFSGRQFSNSRSEMNVSTLELGDSALYLCASSREYEQFFGPGTRLTVL.

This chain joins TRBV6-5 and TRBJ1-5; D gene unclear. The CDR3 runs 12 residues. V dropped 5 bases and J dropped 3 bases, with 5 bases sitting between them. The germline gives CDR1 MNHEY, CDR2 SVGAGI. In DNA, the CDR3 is TGTGCCAGCAGTGCACTCAATCAGCCCCAGCATTTT. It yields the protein CASSALNQPQHF.

Written as DNA, the CDR3 is TGTGCCAGCAGCCTACCGGGACAGGGGATCTATGGCTACACCTTC. The encoded protein is CASSLPGQGIYGYTF. This sequence joins TRBV5-4 and TRBJ1-2; 10 bases are a match to TRBD1. The germline CDR1 and CDR2 sequences are SGHNT and YYREEE (reference sequence). The CDR3 covers 15 residues. Losses at the gene ends were 4 bases for V and 4 bases for J; bases not matched to a gene: 7.

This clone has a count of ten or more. The CDR3, as DNA: TGTGCCAGCACCGAATCGAGGCAGGGAGAGCAGTACTTC. Amino acids: CASTESRQGEQYF. V gene TRBV6-1 combines with J gene TRBJ2-7, with D maybe TRBD1 (5 bases). The V and J ends lost 7 bases and 7 bases respectively, with 17 bases between them. The CDR3 extends over 13 amino acids. Germline assignment: CDR1 MNHNS and CDR2 SASEGT.

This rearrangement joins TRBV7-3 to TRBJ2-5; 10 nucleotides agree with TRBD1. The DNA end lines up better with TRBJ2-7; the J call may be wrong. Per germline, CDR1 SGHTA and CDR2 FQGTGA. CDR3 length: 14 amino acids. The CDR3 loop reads CASSPGTGVDEQYF. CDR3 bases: TGTGCCAGCAGCCCCGGGACAGGGGTCGACGAGCAGTACTTC.

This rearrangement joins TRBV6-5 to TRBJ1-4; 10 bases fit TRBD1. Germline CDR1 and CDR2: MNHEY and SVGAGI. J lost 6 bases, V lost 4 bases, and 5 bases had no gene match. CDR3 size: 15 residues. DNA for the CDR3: TGTGCCAGCAGTTCAGACAGGGGGCGCGATGAAAAACTGTTTTTT. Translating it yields CASSSDRGRDEKLFF.

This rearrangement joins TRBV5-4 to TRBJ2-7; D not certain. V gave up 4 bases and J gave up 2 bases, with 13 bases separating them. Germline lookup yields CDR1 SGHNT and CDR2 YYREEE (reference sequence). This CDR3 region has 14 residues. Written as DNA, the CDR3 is TGTGCCAGCAGCCCTGGGCCTCAAACCTACGAGCAGTACTTC. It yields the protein CASSPGPQTYEQYF.

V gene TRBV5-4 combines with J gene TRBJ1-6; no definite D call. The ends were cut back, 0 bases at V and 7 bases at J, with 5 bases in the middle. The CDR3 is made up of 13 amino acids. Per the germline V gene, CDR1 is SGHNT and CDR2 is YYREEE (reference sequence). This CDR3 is CASSLDRNSPLHF. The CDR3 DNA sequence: TGTGCCAGCAGCTTGGACAGAAATTCACCCCTCCACTTT.